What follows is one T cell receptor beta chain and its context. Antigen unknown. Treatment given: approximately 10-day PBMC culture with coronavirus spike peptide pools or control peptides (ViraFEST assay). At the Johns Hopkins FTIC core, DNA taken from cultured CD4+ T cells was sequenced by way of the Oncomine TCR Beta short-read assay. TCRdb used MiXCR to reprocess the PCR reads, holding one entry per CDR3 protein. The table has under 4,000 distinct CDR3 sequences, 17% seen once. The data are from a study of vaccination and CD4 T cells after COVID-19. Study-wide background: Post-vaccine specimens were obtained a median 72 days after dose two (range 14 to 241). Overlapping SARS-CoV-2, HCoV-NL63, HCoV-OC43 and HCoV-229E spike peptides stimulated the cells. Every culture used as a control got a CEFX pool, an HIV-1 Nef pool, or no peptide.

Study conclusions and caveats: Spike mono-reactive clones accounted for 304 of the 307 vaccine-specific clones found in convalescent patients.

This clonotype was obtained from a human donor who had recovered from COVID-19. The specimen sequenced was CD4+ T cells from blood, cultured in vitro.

This CDR3 is CASSVTGYNEQFF. The CDR3 region has the DNA TGTGCCAGCAGTGTTACCGGTTACAATGAGCAGTTCTTC. The gene calls are TRBV2 and TRBJ2-1; D is undetermined. The CDR3 has 13 amino acids. The germline V gene encodes CDR1 SNHLY and CDR2 FYNNEI. Trimming pared 4 bases from V and 4 bases from J, leaving 8 bases between.